Reported below is one T cell receptor beta chain. The antigen is unknown. Splitting of each subset's genomic DNA was done evenly across several immunoSEQ plates. Libraries were prepared by immunoSEQ multiplex PCR; TCRdb keeps only in-frame clonotypes and omits some of them. The sample shows roughly 2 million clones, 85% to 95% of them seen only once. Division of CD4+ cells produced a CD45RA+ naive subset and a CD45RA-negative memory subset. This specimen comes from a study of shared clonotypes between healthy human individuals. Findings of the study overall: Of the naive CD4 clonotypes, approximately 5% were shared across a few donors. Researchers found naive subsets generally carried larger estimated richness than memory subsets.

The germline gives CDR1 MDHEN, CDR2 SYDVKM. The length of the CDR3 is 17 residues. V dropped 3 bases and J dropped 1 base, with 18 bases sitting between them. The receptor was isolated from a man between 18 and 35 years old in good health. Sequencing was done on a sample of naive CD4+ T cells sorted from blood. Subset defined: CD45RA+ positively selected. The V and J genes are TRBV28 and TRBJ1-1; D remains ambiguous. The CDR3: CASSFITAWNGNTEAFF. CDR3 coding DNA: TGTGCCAGCAGTTTTATAACAGCTTGGAATGGGAACACTGAAGCTTTCTTT.